This is a list of T cell receptor beta chains from one sample in a study of blood T cell repertoires in COVID-19. Libraries were prepared by immunoSEQ multiplex PCR; TCRdb keeps only in-frame clonotypes and omits some of them. The table records roughly 230,000 clones, around 82% of them present only once. Sequencing used PBMCs or T cells enriched from blood (not recorded which). Source of these receptors: a man aged 50-59 years who had recovered from COVID-19. Both conserved end residues are part of each CDR3.

v_call cdr3_aa
TRBV24-1 CATSDLPPGTGDTGELFF
TRBV7-2 CASSLGTDRALDYGYTF
TRBV2 CASSGKAVGFF
TRBV5-1 CASSLGDRVVSNTEAFF
TRBV19 CASSISGQLGDEQYF
TRBV5-6 CASTKRVLGAEAFF
TRBV3-1/TRBV3-2 CASSPRGLEGGYTF
TRBV11-2 CASSLDRYNEQFF
TRBV18 CASSDLGGRNEQFF
TRBV18 CASSLDRDYEQYF